The 26 T cell receptor beta chains below come from one sample, sequenced in a study of T cell repertoires in cytomegalovirus infection. For these TCRs, the target antigens are not known. TCRdb used MiXCR to reprocess the reads, holding one entry per CDR3 protein. The sample carries about 310,000 distinct CDR3 sequences, around 25% recorded once. The sample consisted of cultured PBMCs, taken from culture after CMV antigen stimulation. These receptors were obtained from a human donor in good health (CMV status not recorded). Some clones in this sample may be carry-over from other donors' samples.

The chain carries TRBV6-2 or TRBV6-3 and TRBJ1-5, with 8 bases fitting TRBD1. The CDR3 length is 17 residues. Germline values: CDR1 MNHEY, CDR2 SVGEGT. V lost 0 bases and J lost 9; bases outside the gene matches: 13. The CDR3 reads CASSYSPQGAIVRPQHF. CDR3 nucleotides: TGTGCCAGCAGTTACTCGCCGCAGGGGGCAATCGTACGGCCCCAGCATTTT.

The table lists this clonotype with many counts. The chain is built from TRBV7-2 and TRBJ2-7; TRBD1 agrees at 8 bases. CDR1 and CDR2 from the germline V gene are SGHTA and FQGNSA. This CDR3 is built from 14 residues. The V segment lost 3 bases and the J segment 4 bases; nucleotides outside the gene matches: 5. The CDR3 sequence is CASSLNRGTYEQYF. CDR3 bases: TGTGCCAGCAGCTTGAACAGGGGGACGTACGAGCAGTACTTC.

This rearrangement joins TRBV15 to TRBJ2-1; the match to TRBD1 covers 8 bases. The CDR3 sequence is 16 residues long. CDR1 is LNHNV and CDR2 is YYDKDF in the germline V gene (reference sequence). V shed 1 base, J shed 6 bases, and the junction held 8 bases outside the gene matches. DNA for the CDR3: TGTGCCACCAGCAGAGTAGGACAGGGATTGGCCAATGAGCAGTTCTTC. This gives the protein CATSRVGQGLANEQFF.

In this sample, this clonotype turned up a few times. V is TRBV27 and J is TRBJ2-7; D call uncertain. CDR1 MNHEY and CDR2 SMNVEV come from the germline V gene (reference sequence). The ends were cut back, 3 bases at V and 5 bases at J, with 20 bases in the middle. The CDR3 length is 16 residues. CDR3 in amino acids: CASSFPDDLDTHEQYV. The CDR3 coding sequence is TGTGCCAGCAGTTTCCCGGACGATCTTGATACTCACGAGCAGTACGTC.

The V and J genes are TRBV19 and TRBJ2-5; possibly TRBD1 for D (6 bases). Germline CDR1 is LNHDA and CDR2 is SQIVND (reference sequence). V gave up 10 bases and J gave up 3 bases, with 21 bases separating them. This CDR3 is built from 15 residues. In DNA form, the CDR3 reads TGTGCCACCGCGGAAAATACCGGGACAAAAGAGACCCAGTACTTC. Amino acids: CATAENTGTKETQYF.

V is TRBV20-1 and J is TRBJ2-7, with 7 nucleotides matching TRBD1. CDR3 length: 15 amino acids. CDR1 and CDR2 (germline): DFQATT, SNEGSKA (reference sequence). V dropped 3 bases and J dropped 2; count of bases not matched to a gene: 10. The CDR3: CSASKTGSRPYEQYV. CDR3 DNA: TGCAGTGCTAGTAAGACAGGGAGCCGCCCCTACGAGCAGTACGTC.

This clonotype has only a few counts. The chain couples TRBV12-3 or TRBV12-4 to TRBJ1-5; weak D call: TRBD1 (6 bases). CDR3 length equals 15 residues. V gave up 7 bases and J gave up 2 bases, with 15 bases separating them. Here the CDR3 DNA reads TGTGCCAGCACCCCGCCGGGGGCTGGCAATCAGCCCCAGCATTTT. This gives the protein CASTPPGAGNQPQHF.

The chain carries TRBV6-5 and TRBJ2-3; 11 nucleotides agree with TRBD2. The CDR3 contains 21 residues. Germline V gene lookup returns CDR1 MNHEY and CDR2 SVGAGI. V was clipped by 2 bases and J by 2 bases; unmatched bases: 18. This CDR3 is CASSYSLSGRAHQTTTDTQYF. The DNA for the CDR3 is TGTGCCAGCAGTTACAGTCTTAGCGGGAGGGCCCACCAGACAACCACAGATACGCAGTATTTT.

The rearrangement joins TRBV27 to TRBJ2-7; tentatively, D is TRBD1 (6 bases). V shed 5 bases and J shed 3 bases, with 14 bases lying between them. This CDR3 is 14 amino acids long. Germline V gene sequence: CDR1 MNHEY, CDR2 SMNVEV (reference sequence). Written as DNA, the CDR3 is TGTGCCAGCAGTCCCACCGGGACATACTACGAGCAGTACTTC. Protein sequence: CASSPTGTYYEQYF.

This clonotype was recorded at least ten times. This chain links TRBV7-2 with TRBJ2-3; 8 bases match TRBD1. This CDR3 has 15 amino acids. Germline CDR1 SGHTA, CDR2 FQGNSA. With V trimmed by 5 bases and J by 4 bases, 8 bases remained unmatched. The CDR3, as DNA: TGTGCCAGCAGCCCCGGACAGGGAACGGCAGATACGCAGTATTTT. Encoded protein: CASSPGQGTADTQYF.

This clonotype was detected many times. A junction boundary mismatches the germline segment, possibly from a read error. V gene TRBV7-2 combines with J gene TRBJ1-1; TRBD1 aligns across 7 bases. Per the germline V gene, CDR1 is SGHTA and CDR2 is FQGNSA. The CDR3 sequence is 15 residues long. CDR3 bases: TGTGCCAGCACCTTATCAGGGGGGTACTACACTGAAGCTTTCTTT. It translates to CASTLSGGYYTEAFF.

The rearrangement joins TRBV6-2 or TRBV6-3 to TRBJ1-2; D ambiguous. Germline V gene data show CDR1 as MNHEY and CDR2 as SVGEGT. The V gene lost 6 bases and the J gene lost 2 bases, with 13 bases spanning the gap. The CDR3 spans 14 residues. CDR3 sequence: CASSIGPLNYGYTF. In DNA, the CDR3 is TGTGCCAGCAGCATTGGACCCCTGAACTATGGCTACACCTTC.

The rearrangement joins TRBV15 to TRBJ2-3; no reliable D call. Trimming shortened V by 3 bases and J by 1 base, and 8 bases separated the two germline ends. The germline CDR1 and CDR2 sequences are LNHNV and YYDKDF (reference sequence). CDR3 size: 14 residues. The CDR3 sequence is CATSSGPGTDTQYF. As DNA, the CDR3 is TGTGCCACCAGCAGTGGACCCGGCACAGATACGCAGTATTTT. Full variable domain (remainder filled in from reference TRBV15 and TRBJ2-3): DAMVIQNPRYQVTQFGKPVTLSCSQTLNHNVMYWYQQKSSQAPKLLFHYYDKDFNNEADTPDNFQSRRPNTSFCFLDIRSPGLGDTAMYLCATSSGPGTDTQYFGPGTRLTVL.

This clonotype has more than one count but fewer than ten. This chain links TRBV20-1 with TRBJ2-6; D is undetermined. V lost 1 base to trimming and J lost 0 bases, with 10 bases between them. The CDR3 is 16 residues long. CDR1 is DFQATT and CDR2 is SNEGSKA in the germline V gene (reference sequence). This CDR3 is CSARGAGDSGANVLTF. Written as DNA, the CDR3 is TGCAGTGCTAGAGGGGCTGGGGACTCTGGGGCCAACGTCCTGACTTTC.

Notes on this clonotype: Since a much larger clone is just one base distant, this may be a read error. The V gene is TRBV6-1, the J gene TRBJ1-4, with D maybe TRBD1 (6 bases). The CDR3 has 19 amino acids. With 2 bases removed from V and 5 bases from J, the gap between germline ends came to 24 bases. Germline assignment: CDR1 MNHNS and CDR2 SASEGT. The CDR3 nucleotides are TGTGCCAGCAGTGAACAGAGTTTGGGGGCCGGACGGAGAAATGAAAAACTGTTTTTT. Residues: CASSEQSLGAGRRNEKLFF.

This clonotype was picked up many times. CDR3 loop: CASSPGQGVGTEAFF. CDR3 DNA: TGTGCCAGCAGCCCAGGACAGGGGGTAGGCACTGAAGCTTTCTTT. This chain connects TRBV7-9 to TRBJ1-1, with TRBD1 identical over 10 bases. The germline CDR1 and CDR2 sequences are SEHNR and FQNEAQ (reference sequence). Losses at the gene ends were 5 bases for V and 4 bases for J; bases not matched to a gene: 7. The CDR3 extends over 15 amino acids. Looking up the rest from reference TRBV7-9 and TRBJ1-1 gives the full variable domain: DTGVSQNPRHKITKRGQNVTFRCDPISEHNRLYWYRQTLGQGPEFLTYFQNEAQLEKSRLLSDRFSAERPKGSFSTLEIQRTEQGDSAMYLCASSPGQGVGTEAFFGQGTRLTVV.

This rearrangement joins TRBV28 to TRBJ2-7; 9 bases line up with TRBD2. The V segment lost 2 bases and the J segment 4 bases; nucleotides outside the gene matches: 15. The CDR3 covers 18 residues. The germline gives CDR1 MDHEN, CDR2 SYDVKM. CDR3 sequence: CASSLISPGALAGYEQYF. In DNA form, the CDR3 reads TGTGCCAGCAGTTTAATATCCCCTGGCGCGCTAGCGGGATACGAGCAGTACTTC.

V is TRBV7-3 and J is TRBJ2-3; 9 nucleotides agree with TRBD2. Germline V CDR1 and CDR2: SGHTA, FQGTGA. J lost 4 bases, V lost 2 bases, and 16 bases had no gene match. This CDR3 spans 19 amino acids. CDR3 region: CASSLSLAGRVDGADTQYF. The CDR3 region has the DNA TGTGCCAGCAGCTTATCGCTAGCGGGACGCGTAGATGGCGCAGATACGCAGTATTTT.

This chain links TRBV7-2 with TRBJ2-6; D is possibly TRBD1 or TRBD2 (5 bases each). The length of the CDR3 is 18 residues. CDR1 SGHTA and CDR2 FQGNSA come from the germline V gene. V was clipped by 5 bases and J by 0 bases, with 17 bases between them. The CDR3 reads CASSPYSRDGSGANVLTF. The CDR3 bases are TGTGCCAGCAGCCCATATTCCCGGGACGGCTCTGGGGCCAACGTCCTGACTTTC. The full variable domain, completed using reference TRBV7-2 and TRBJ2-6, is GAGVSQSPSNKVTEKGKDVELRCDPISGHTALYWYRQSLGQGLEFLIYFQGNSAPDKSGLPSDRFSAERTGGSVSTLTIQRTQQEDSAVYLCASSPYSRDGSGANVLTFGAGSRLTVL.

This clonotype was found many times. The rearrangement links TRBV7-2 to TRBJ2-7, with 8 nucleotides matching TRBD2. The CDR3 loop spans 15 amino acids. After removal of 2 bases from V and 1 base from J, the junction contained 4 bases not matched to a gene. Germline V gene sequence: CDR1 SGHTA, CDR2 FQGNSA. CDR3 region: CASSLNAGGSYEQYV. In DNA form, the CDR3 reads TGTGCCAGCAGCTTAAATGCGGGGGGATCCTACGAGCAGTACGTC.

This clonotype was found once. This chain uses TRBV5-1 with TRBJ1-4, with D maybe TRBD1 (5 bases). The V end was cut by 0 bases, the J end by 7 bases, with 13 bases between. The germline V gene encodes CDR1 SGHRS and CDR2 YFSETQ. The CDR3 length is 15 residues. This chain's CDR3 is CASSLEAGSGEKLFF. The CDR3 bases are TGCGCCAGCAGCTTGGAGGCAGGGTCGGGTGAAAAACTGTTTTTT.

This clonotype was counted ten times or more. The rearrangement joins TRBV25-1 to TRBJ1-1; D unresolved. V was cut by 4 bases and J by 1 base, with 4 bases left in between. The CDR3 runs to 12 residues. CDR1 is MGHDK, CDR2 SYGVNS, per germline. CDR3 nucleotides: TGTGCCAGCAGTGCGGGGAACACTGAAGCTTTCTTT. It yields the protein CASSAGNTEAFF.

This clonotype was recorded a few times. The chain joins TRBV5-1 to TRBJ2-5; D uncertain. The CDR3 spans 16 residues. The V and J ends lost 4 bases and 5 bases respectively, with 21 bases between them. Germline V gene lookup returns CDR1 SGHRS and CDR2 YFSETQ. The CDR3 is CASSAVNTIPLETQYF. Written as DNA, the CDR3 is TGCGCCAGCAGCGCGGTTAACACGATACCTTTGGAGACCCAGTACTTC.

As to this clonotype: Sequence at one end of the junction differs from germline and may be a read error. J is TRBJ1-4 and V is TRBV6-1, with 8 bases fitting TRBD1. This CDR3 is 14 amino acids long. Germline values: CDR1 MNHNS, CDR2 SASEGT. CDR3 DNA sequence: TGTCCCAGCCGGGTTGGGGACAGGAATGAAAAACTGTTTTTT. Its translation: CPSRVGDRNEKLFF.

The chain has TRBV28 and TRBJ2-7, with TRBD1 matching 8 bases. Germline lookup yields CDR1 MDHEN and CDR2 SYDVKM. The CDR3 is 14 amino acids. J gave up 4 bases and V 4 bases, and 6 bases lay outside the gene matches. This CDR3 reads CASSSWTGMYEQYF. The CDR3 region has the DNA TGTGCCAGCAGTTCCTGGACAGGGATGTACGAGCAGTACTTC.

This clonotype showed up just a few times. J is TRBJ2-5 and V is TRBV12-3 or TRBV12-4; no definite D call. The CDR3 has 15 amino acids. V was trimmed by 0 bases and J by 5 bases, leaving 13 bases between them. The CDR3 region has the DNA TGTGCCAGCAGTTTAGCGCTCCGGGTAGGGGAGACCCAGTACTTC. Translating gives CASSLALRVGETQYF.